This TCR beta chain was captured by sequencing in a study of OX40 agonist ivuxolimab in advanced cancers. The trim removed 3 bases at V and 5 bases at J, leaving 9 bases unmatched. CDR3 length: 16 residues. Germline V gene lookup returns CDR1 LGHNA and CDR2 YNFKEQ. Libraries were prepared by immunoSEQ multiplex PCR; TCRdb keeps only in-frame clonotypes and omits some of them. Among around 50,000 clones listed, approximately 86% were seen once. The chain combines TRBV4-2 with TRBJ2-1, with 8 bases identical to TRBD1. The sequences come from CD4+ or CD8+ T cells sorted from blood, collected in a trial of the OX40 agonist ivuxolimab. This TCR was recovered from an adult with an advanced solid tumor such as melanoma, head and neck, liver or kidney cancer. The CDR3 region is CASSHLRDRRNNEQFF. The CDR3, as DNA: TGTGCCAGCAGCCACCTCCGGGACAGGCGCAACAATGAGCAGTTCTTC.